This note documents a single T cell receptor (beta chain) sequence. After autologous stem cell transplantation all patients relapsed, and prior brentuximab vedotin exposure differed between cohorts. Assay: immunoSEQ multiplex PCR; the TCRdb copy retains only in-frame clones and omits some. The data contain nearly 25,000 clones, approximately 80% of them singletons. This sample was taken from a study of PD-1 blockade in classical Hodgkin lymphoma. The length of the CDR3 is 16 residues. Looked up from germline, CDR1 is MGHDK and CDR2 is SYGVNS. V lost 3 bases to trimming and J lost 2 bases; unmatched junction nucleotides: 5.

The TCR originated in a human donor with classical Hodgkin lymphoma. The chain recombines TRBV25-1 with TRBJ2-3; TRBD2 aligns across 10 bases. Material: peripheral blood mononuclear cells (PBMCs), obtained at baseline. The chain's CDR3 is CASSEYSGGPTDTQYF. As DNA, the CDR3 is TGTGCCAGCAGTGAGTATAGCGGGGGGCCCACAGATACGCAGTATTTT.